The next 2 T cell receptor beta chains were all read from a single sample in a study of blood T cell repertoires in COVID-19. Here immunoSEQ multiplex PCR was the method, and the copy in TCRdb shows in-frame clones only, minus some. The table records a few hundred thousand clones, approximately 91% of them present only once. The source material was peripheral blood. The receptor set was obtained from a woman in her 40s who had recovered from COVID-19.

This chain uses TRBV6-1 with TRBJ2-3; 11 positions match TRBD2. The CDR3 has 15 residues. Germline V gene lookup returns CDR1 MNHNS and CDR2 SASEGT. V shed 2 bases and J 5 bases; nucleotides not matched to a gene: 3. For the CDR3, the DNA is TGTGCCAGCAGTGAACTAGCGGGAGGCGGAGATACGCAGTATTTT. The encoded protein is CASSELAGGGDTQYF.

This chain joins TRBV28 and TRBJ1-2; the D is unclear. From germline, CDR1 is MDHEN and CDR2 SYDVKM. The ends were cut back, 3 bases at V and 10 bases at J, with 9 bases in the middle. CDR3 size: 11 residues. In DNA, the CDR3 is TGTGCCAGCAGTTTTAGGAGACTCTACACCTTC. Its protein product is CASSFRRLYTF.